The present T cell receptor beta chain was sequenced within a study of cytomegalovirus exposure and HLA in healthy donors. 60 Vbeta and 13 Jbeta primers were used in PCR. Profiled with immunoSEQ multiplex PCR; TCRdb holds only in-frame clones, not every one. The top ten hold under 2.5% of the sample, which has some 99,000 clones, 65% to 90% seen once. The CDR3 consists of 13 residues. The germline gives CDR1 LNHDA, CDR2 SQIVND (reference sequence). V lost 3 bases and J lost 3, with 8 bases in between. The study's findings and limits: A later analysis reportedly found fewer N-insertions in an Asian-associated ancestry cluster than the approximately 660-donor mean. Cytomegalovirus status, reportedly, was diagnosed with high specificity and sensitivity by the classifier. CMV serostatus was the only immune exposure information that was available.

Only a few counts were recorded for this clone. Its antigen remains unidentified. The chain joins TRBV19 to TRBJ1-1; no definite D call. The sequenced sample was PBMCs. The sequence derives from a woman aged 25-40 years in good health and CMV-seronegative. This chain's CDR3 is CASSISRDTEAFF. CDR3 nucleotide sequence: TGTGCCAGTAGTATTTCTCGTGACACTGAAGCTTTCTTT.